The entry below describes one T cell receptor beta chain. Its antigen remains unidentified. Sequence at one end of the junction differs from germline and may be a read error. This sample is part of a study of blood T cell repertoires in COVID-19 (TCRdb year 2020). Study-level background: Collaborator samples came from the United States, Italy and Spain and covered acute and convalescent phases of COVID-19. The repertoires were released in a freely available public database intended as a resource for research on the immune response to SARS-CoV-2. A de-identified subject ID, COVID-19 status, age in years and sex were almost always included in the sample metadata. The material from the prospective study consisted of cDNA or gDNA derived from T cells, B-cell-depleted T cells, or PBMCs. HLA class I and class II types, where available, came from metadata supplied by the sample provider rather than from assay-based typing. The samples were drawn from the first 160 participants of the ongoing ImmuneRACE study and from 950 to 1,500 subjects provided by 6 global collaborators. The dataset comprised deeply sampled blood TCRbeta repertoires from subjects exposed to, actively infected with, or recovered from COVID-19. What the authors observed across the whole study: The amount of clinical and demographic metadata varied by source and participant and was provided uncurated.

Participants in the prospective study were aged about 18 to 95 years, lived in some 24 United States geographic areas, and enrolled through a virtual design. In the prospective study, cohorts were assigned on the basis of participant-reported clinical history obtained from a screening survey and a study questionnaire. ImmuneRACE Cohort 3 recovered participants were defined by two consecutive negative NP/OP PCR tests, healthcare professional clearance, or symptom resolution. In the prospective study, whole blood, serum and a nasopharyngeal or oropharyngeal swab were collected from each participant by mobile phlebotomists. Prospective study participants could optionally give additional blood draws and questionnaires over an approximately 2-month period. Before DNA extraction, prospective study blood samples were shipped either frozen or at room temperature. The CDR3 spans 15 residues, from the cysteine through the phenylalanine. Just the 45-base CDR3 DNA is kept, in frame starting at base 1. Via the germline V gene, CDR1 is MDHEN and CDR2 SYDVKM.

TCRbeta CDR3 regions were amplified from genomic DNA by means of the immunoSEQ Assay, a bias-controlled multiplex PCR. As for how the authors treated the data: Within the assay, amplification of reference gene primers was used to estimate how many nucleated cells each sample contained. To quantify the absolute abundance of each unique TCRbeta CDR3 rearrangement, sequence reads were collapsed and filtered. For each sample, productive Simpson clonality was calculated as the square root of Simpson's diversity index over productive rearrangements. This is the immuneACCESS table as TCRdb keeps it, with only in-frame sequences that have V and J called. A part of the clones is gone; compared with another copy, unresolved V genes explain less than half, and the rest is unexplained. D and trimming come from the DNA, and the V and J calls and clone size come from that table. The sample table lists 300,000 to 400,000 clones, roughly nine tenths of them with a count of one. The ten top clones hold 0.9% to 1.2% of the sample.

The sample consisted of PBMCs or T cells enriched from blood (not recorded which). This clonotype was sampled from a woman in her twenties or thirties who had recovered from COVID-19. Rearrangement joined TRBV28 to TRBJ1-5; D gene: possibly TRBD1, on 6 matching bases. The CDR3 region: CASSEYRDGNRPQHF. The DNA reads as follows: TGTGCCAGCAGTGAATACAGGGACGGAAATCGGCCCCAGCATTTT.